This TCR beta chain came from a study of early stage breast cancer tumors (dated by TCRdb to 2016 to 2017). Study-wide context: Of the roughly 17 invasive breast tumors, approximately 11 were found to be estrogen receptor-positive, progesterone receptor-positive and HER2-negative. Of the roughly twelve ER+/PR+/HER2- tumors, eight were classified as invasive ductal carcinomas and four as invasive lobular carcinomas. A total of 2 million to 3 million templates, representing roughly 1,100,000 unique clonotypes, were detected across all samples. The average read coverage per sample was approximately 9.8-fold.

Two independent genomic DNA replicates were amplified for each sample, with roughly 0.5 ug used for blood and about 1.5 ug for tumor or normal breast. TCRB sequencing of genomic DNA was carried out with the ImmunoSeq Intro kit according to the manufacturer's instructions. The multiplex PCR ran for 25 to 35 cycles using proprietary primers and spike-in control sequences for absolute quantification. An 87-bp fragment spanning the CDR3 and flanking V and J genes was sequenced with single-end 150-bp reads. Seven samples, each with two replicates, were multiplexed per lane of an Illumina MiSeq using version 3.0 chemistry. Per the original workflow: Raw data were processed with the vendor's proprietary pipeline, and both replicates were merged into a single result per sample. To define clonotypes, the study grouped productive rearrangements that shared the V-gene family, CDR3 amino acid sequence and J-gene segment. Clonality was computed as 1 minus the normalized Shannon entropy (Pielou evenness) of TCRB abundances. T cell density was estimated as total templates divided by the number of input cells, with the number of input cells inferred from the DNA input amount. Recon with default parameters was used to estimate total repertoire diversity and clonality. Clonotypes with over 0.1% abundance in tumor and at least 32-fold higher abundance in tumor than in normal breast were defined as tumor-enriched. Held by TCRdb, this immuneACCESS table contains in-frame sequences only and omits some clones. Under half of the omission traces to an unresolved V gene where checked; the cause of the rest is unknown. V, J and clone size derive from that table, while D and trimming were established from the DNA sequence. Recorded for this sample are tens of thousands of clones; more than 65% of them occurred a single time. The top ten constitute 9.5% to 13% of the sample.

V and J lose 3 bases and 3 bases, and a span of 8 bases separates them. Measured from the cysteine to the phenylalanine, the CDR3 is 14 residues long. Only the CDR3 region is kept as DNA, spanning 42 bases read in frame from base 1. Reading the germline V gene gives CDR1 MRHNA and CDR2 SNTAGT. Points the paper makes about the study in general: Repertoires from blood resembled normal breast more closely than tumor, and using blood as a reference for each tissue separated tumor from normal in 14 of 16 patients. About 2.7-fold higher T cell density and higher clonality were observed in tumors than in adjacent normal breast tissue. Enriched TCRB sequences shared across patients were found to be mostly commonly generated sequences that were unlikely to play an important role in the tumor microenvironment. Because the cohort was small, analysis by tumor subtype was not possible. Chain pairing and functional markers such as CD4, CD8 and FOXP3 were not captured by bulk genomic DNA sequencing of unsorted cells.

This clone was seen more than once but under ten times. Its specific antigen is unknown. The record has no base qualities; no much larger clone is one base away. Dicing about 18-50 mg of tumor tissue typically gave a DNA yield of more than 2.5 ug. The study profiled bulk TCR beta-chain repertoires in matched peripheral blood, tumor and adjacent normal breast tissue taken from some 17 patients with early-stage breast cancer. Following resection, visually identified tumor tissue was excised and transferred into prechilled RNAlater. Tumor tissue (about 20-50 mg) was diced and then homogenized with a TissueLyser II in RLTplus buffer containing beta-mercaptoethanol and antifoaming agent. The Qiagen AllPrep DNA/RNA Mini kit was used for genomic DNA extraction.

Sample: breast tumor tissue. The chain uses TRBV6-4 and TRBJ2-2, with the D gene call left open. This receptor was taken from a person younger than 45 with breast cancer. In nucleotide form, the sequence is TGTGCCAGCAGTGAAGGGTCTTACACCGGGGAGCTGTTTTTT. This gives the protein CASSEGSYTGELFF.